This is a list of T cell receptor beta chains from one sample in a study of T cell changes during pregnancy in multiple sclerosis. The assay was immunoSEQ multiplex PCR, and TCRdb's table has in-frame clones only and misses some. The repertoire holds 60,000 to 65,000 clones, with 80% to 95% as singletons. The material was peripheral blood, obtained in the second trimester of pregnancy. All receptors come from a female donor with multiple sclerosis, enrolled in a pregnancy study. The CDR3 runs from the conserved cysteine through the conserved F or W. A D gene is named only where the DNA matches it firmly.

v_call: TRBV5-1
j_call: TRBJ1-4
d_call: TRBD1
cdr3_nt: TGCGCCAGCAGCTTGATACTACAGGGGGCGCGGACTAATGAAAAACTGTTTTTT
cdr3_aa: CASSLILQGARTNEKLFF

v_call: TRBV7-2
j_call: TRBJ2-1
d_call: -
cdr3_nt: TGTGCCAGCAGCTCCCTTGGACTAAACTCCTACAATGAGCAGTTCTTC
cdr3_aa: CASSSLGLNSYNEQFF

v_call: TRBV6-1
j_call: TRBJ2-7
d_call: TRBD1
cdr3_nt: TGTGCCAGCAGTAACCGGGACAGGGTCTACGAGCAGTACTTC
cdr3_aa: CASSNRDRVYEQYF

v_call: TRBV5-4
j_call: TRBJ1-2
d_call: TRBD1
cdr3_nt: TGTGCCAGCAGCTCGCGGACAGGGGATAACTATGGCTACACCTTC
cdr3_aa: CASSSRTGDNYGYTF

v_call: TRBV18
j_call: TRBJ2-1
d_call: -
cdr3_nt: TGTGCCAGCTCCTCCGATTGGAGTGCCTACAATGAGCAGTTCTTC
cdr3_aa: CASSSDWSAYNEQFF

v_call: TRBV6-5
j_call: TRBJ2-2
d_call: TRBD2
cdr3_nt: TGTGCCAGCAGGGAGCGGGAGGGTGCCGGGGAGCTGTTTTTT
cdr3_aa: CASREREGAGELFF

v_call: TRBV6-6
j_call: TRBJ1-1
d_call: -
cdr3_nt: TGTGCCAGCAGTTACCGTCCCCTAGGGGACACTGAAGCTTTCTTT
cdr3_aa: CASSYRPLGDTEAFF

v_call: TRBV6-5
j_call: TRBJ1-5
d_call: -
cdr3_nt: TGTGCCAGCAGTTCGCGACAGAGGAGCAATCAGCCCCAGCATTTT
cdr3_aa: CASSSRQRSNQPQHF

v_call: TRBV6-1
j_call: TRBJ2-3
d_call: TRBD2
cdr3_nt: TGTGCCAGCGGACTAGCGCGAATCAGCACAGATACGCAGTATTTT
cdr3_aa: CASGLARISTDTQYF

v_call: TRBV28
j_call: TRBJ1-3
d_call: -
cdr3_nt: TGTGCCAGCAGATCCGTGGCGGGGGAAGGGGCTGGAAACACCATATATTTT
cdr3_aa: CASRSVAGEGAGNTIYF

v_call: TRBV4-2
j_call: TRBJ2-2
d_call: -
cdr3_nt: TGTGCCAGCAGCCAAGACCTTAACAGGGCCGGGGAGCTGTTTTTT
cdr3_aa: CASSQDLNRAGELFF

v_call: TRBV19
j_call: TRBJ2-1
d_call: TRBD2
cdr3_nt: TGTGCCAGTACCGTACTAGCGGGGAACTCCTACAATGAGCAGTTCTTC
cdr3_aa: CASTVLAGNSYNEQFF

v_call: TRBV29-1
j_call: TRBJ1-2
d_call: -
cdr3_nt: TGCAGCGTTGGGGCTGATCGTAACTATGGCTACACCTTC
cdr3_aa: CSVGADRNYGYTF

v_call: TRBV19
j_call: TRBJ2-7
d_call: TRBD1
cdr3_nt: TGTGCCAGTAGTATCTGGACAGGGGAATACTACGAGCAGTACTTC
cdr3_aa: CASSIWTGEYYEQYF

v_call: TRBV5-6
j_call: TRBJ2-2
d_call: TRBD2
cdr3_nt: TGTGCCAGCAGCCCAAGGACTAGCGGGTACCCCAGCACCGGGGAGCTGTTTTTT
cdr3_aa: CASSPRTSGYPSTGELFF